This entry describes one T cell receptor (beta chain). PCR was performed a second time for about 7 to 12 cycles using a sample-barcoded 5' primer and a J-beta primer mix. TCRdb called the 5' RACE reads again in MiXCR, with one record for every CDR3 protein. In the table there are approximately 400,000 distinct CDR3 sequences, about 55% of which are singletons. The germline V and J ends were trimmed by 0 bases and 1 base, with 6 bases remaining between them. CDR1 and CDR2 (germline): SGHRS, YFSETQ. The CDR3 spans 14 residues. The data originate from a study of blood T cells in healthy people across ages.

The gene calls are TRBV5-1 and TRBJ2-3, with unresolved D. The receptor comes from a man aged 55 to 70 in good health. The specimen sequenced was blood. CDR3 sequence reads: CASSLVLGTDTQYF. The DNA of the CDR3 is TGCGCCAGCAGCTTGGTCCTAGGCACAGATACGCAGTATTTT.